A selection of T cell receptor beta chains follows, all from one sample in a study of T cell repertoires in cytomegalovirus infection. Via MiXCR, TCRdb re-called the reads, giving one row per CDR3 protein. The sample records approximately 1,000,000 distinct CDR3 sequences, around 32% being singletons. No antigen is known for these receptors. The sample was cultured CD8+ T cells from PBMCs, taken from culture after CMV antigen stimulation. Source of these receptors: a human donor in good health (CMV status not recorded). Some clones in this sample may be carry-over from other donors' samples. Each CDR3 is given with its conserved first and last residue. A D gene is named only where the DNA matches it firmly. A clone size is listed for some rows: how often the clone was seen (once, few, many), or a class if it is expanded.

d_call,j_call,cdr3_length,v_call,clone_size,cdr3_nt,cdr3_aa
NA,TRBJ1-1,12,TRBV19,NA,TGTGCCAGTACCCCGTTCGGCACTGAAGCTTTCTTT,CASTPFGTEAFF
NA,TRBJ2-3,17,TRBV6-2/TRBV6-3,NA,TGTGCCAGCAGTTTAGACCCCCTTGGACAGCTCACAGATACGCAGTATTTT,CASSLDPLGQLTDTQYF
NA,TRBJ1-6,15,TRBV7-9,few,TGTGCCAGCAACGTACAGAGCTCCTATAATTCACCCCTCCACTTT,CASNVQSSYNSPLHF
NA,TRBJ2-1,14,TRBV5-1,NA,TGCGCCAGCACCCAGGGGAGTTTCGACAATGAGCAGTTCTTC,CASTQGSFDNEQFF
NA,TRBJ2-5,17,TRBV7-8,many,TGTGCCAGCAGCTTAGGGGCCCAGGGGGGGGCGAGGGAGACCCAGTACTTC,CASSLGAQGGARETQYF
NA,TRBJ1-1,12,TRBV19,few,TGTGCCAGTAGTATAACAGCAACTGAAGCTTTCTTT,CASSITATEAFF
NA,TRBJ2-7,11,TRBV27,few,TGTGCCAGCAGTTTTAACAACGAGCAGTACTTC,CASSFNNEQYF
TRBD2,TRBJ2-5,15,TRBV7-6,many,TGTGCCAGCAGCTTAGATTTTGCGGGGGGAGAGACCCAGTACTTC,CASSLDFAGGETQYF
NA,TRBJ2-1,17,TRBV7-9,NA,TGTGCCAGCAGCTGGGCCTATAGCGGACAACTTTACAATGAGCAGTTCTTC,CASSWAYSGQLYNEQFF
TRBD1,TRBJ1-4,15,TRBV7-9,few,TGTGCCAGCAGCACTGGGACAGGGCGCCGAGAAAAACTGTTTTTT,CASSTGTGRREKLFF
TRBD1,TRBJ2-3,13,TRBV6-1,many,TGTGCCAGCCGGGACAGGGCAACAGATACGCAGTATTTT,CASRDRATDTQYF
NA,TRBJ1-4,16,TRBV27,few,TGTGCCAGCAGCCCCTCGAGGTACGAGGGGTATGAAAAACTGTTTTTT,CASSPSRYEGYEKLFF
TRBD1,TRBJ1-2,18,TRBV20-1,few,TGCAGTGCTAGAGATTCCCCGGGACAGGGGGCGCGCGGCTATGGCTACACCTTC,CSARDSPGQGARGYGYTF
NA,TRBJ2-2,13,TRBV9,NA,TGTGCCAGCAGCGTAACCCACACCGGGGAGCTGTTTTTT,CASSVTHTGELFF
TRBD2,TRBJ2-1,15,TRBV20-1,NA,TGCAGTGCCGGGACTAGCGGGGGGCGATACAATGAGCAGTTCTTC,CSAGTSGGRYNEQFF
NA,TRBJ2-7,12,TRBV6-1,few,TGTGCCAGCAGTGAGGGTAACTACGAGCAGTACTTC,CASSEGNYEQYF
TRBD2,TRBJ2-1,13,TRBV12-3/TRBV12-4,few,TGTGCCATTCGAGGGGGACTAGCGGTTGAGCAGTTCTTC,CAIRGGLAVEQFF
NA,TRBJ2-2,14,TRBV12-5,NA,TGTGCTAGTGGTTTGGGGACGAACACCGGGGAGCTGTTTTTT,CASGLGTNTGELFF
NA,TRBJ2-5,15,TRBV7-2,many,TGTGCCAGCAGCCCCCGATTTTCGGTTGGGGAGACCCAGTACTTC,CASSPRFSVGETQYF
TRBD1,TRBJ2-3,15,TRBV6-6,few,TGTGCCAGCACCTCGGGACAGGGAGGCACAGATACGCAGTATTTT,CASTSGQGGTDTQYF
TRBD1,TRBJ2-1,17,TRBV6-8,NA,TGTGCCAGCAGTAGCCATGGACAGGAGGCAGCCTACAATGAGCAGTTCTTC,CASSSHGQEAAYNEQFF
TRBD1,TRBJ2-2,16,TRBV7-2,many,TGTGCCAGCAGCTTCTTAGGACAGGGCGAGACCGGGGAGCTGTTTTTT,CASSFLGQGETGELFF
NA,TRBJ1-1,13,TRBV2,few,TGTGCCAGCAGTGCCGAGGTGGGCACTGAAGCTTTCTTT,CASSAEVGTEAFF
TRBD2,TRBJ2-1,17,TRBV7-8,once,TGTGCCAGCAGCTTAACCCGAGCGGGGGGGGTTTACAATGAGCAGTTCTTC,CASSLTRAGGVYNEQFF
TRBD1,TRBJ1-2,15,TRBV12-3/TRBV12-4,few,TGTGCCAGCAGAAGAAGGGACAGGCTTTACTATGGCTACACCTTC,CASRRRDRLYYGYTF
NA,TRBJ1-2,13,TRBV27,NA,TGTGCCAGCAGTTCTGGGACACAGTATGGCTACACCTTC,CASSSGTQYGYTF
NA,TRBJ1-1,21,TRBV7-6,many,TGTGCCAGCAGCTTCCCCAGGGCAATAATCGGGTTGCCACACATGAACACTGAAGCTTTCTTT,CASSFPRAIIGLPHMNTEAFF
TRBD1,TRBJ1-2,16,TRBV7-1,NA,TGTGCCAGCAGTCGCGAGGGACAGGACATCTTCTATGGCTACACCTTC,CASSREGQDIFYGYTF